Here is one TCR beta chain with its context. Sequencing was performed with immunoSEQ multiplex PCR; in TCRdb, only in-frame clones are kept and a portion is missing. The data show some 340,000 clones, about 89% seen once. These data originate in a study of blood T cell repertoires in COVID-19. Study-level background: Some COVID-19 samples were acute and others convalescent; all came from the United States, Italy and Spain.

Cohorts were determined from participant-reported clinical history. Trimming took 6 bases from V and 2 from J; bases not matched to a gene: 3. This CDR3 spans 13 amino acids. Germline V gene sequence: CDR1 MGHDK, CDR2 SYGVNS. The receptor's source is a young woman who had recovered from COVID-19. The specimen sequenced was PBMCs or T cells enriched from blood (not recorded which). The chain carries TRBV25-1 and TRBJ1-2; 7 nucleotides line up with TRBD1. CDR3 in DNA: TGTGCCAGCAGACCGACAGGGAACTATGGCTACACCTTC. Translation: CASRPTGNYGYTF.